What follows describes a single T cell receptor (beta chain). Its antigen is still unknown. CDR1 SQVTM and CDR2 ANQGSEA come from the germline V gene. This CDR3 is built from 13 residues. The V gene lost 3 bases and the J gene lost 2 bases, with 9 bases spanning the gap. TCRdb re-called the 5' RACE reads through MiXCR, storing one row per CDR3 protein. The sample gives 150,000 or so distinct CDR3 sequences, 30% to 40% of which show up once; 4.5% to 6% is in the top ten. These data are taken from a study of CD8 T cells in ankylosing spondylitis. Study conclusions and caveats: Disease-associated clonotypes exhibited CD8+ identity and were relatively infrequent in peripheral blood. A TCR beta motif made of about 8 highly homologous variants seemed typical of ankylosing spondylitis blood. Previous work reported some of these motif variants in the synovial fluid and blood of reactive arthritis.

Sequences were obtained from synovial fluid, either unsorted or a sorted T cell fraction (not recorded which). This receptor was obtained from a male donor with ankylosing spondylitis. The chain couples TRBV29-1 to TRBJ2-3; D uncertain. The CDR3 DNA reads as TGCAGCGTTGAGGCCCCACCCACAGATACGCAGTATTTT. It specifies CSVEAPPTDTQYF.